This TCR beta chain originates from a study of T cell responses to AZD1222 COVID-19 vaccine. CDR1 MNHEY and CDR2 SMNVEV come from the germline V gene (reference sequence). The CDR3 runs to 13 residues. Findings and limits, study-wide: Of the AZD1222 recipients, only 5 to 7 were seropositive at baseline. Mostly white British, mostly female donors; authors suggested clonal diversity may be underestimated.

Of note for this clone: Its target is unknown.

The data were produced by immunoSEQ multiplex PCR, yet TCRdb's version contains in-frame clones alone and is incomplete. Of over 100,000 clones in the sample, 90% were seen once. The clonotype was recovered from an adult in good health. Sequenced material: peripheral blood, taken on day 0 of AZD1222 vaccination. The J gene is TRBJ1-5, the V gene TRBV27; D gene uncertain. The CDR3 DNA is TGTGCTTATGACCGGCTAAGCAATCAGCCCCAGCATTTT. Encoded protein: CAYDRLSNQPQHF.